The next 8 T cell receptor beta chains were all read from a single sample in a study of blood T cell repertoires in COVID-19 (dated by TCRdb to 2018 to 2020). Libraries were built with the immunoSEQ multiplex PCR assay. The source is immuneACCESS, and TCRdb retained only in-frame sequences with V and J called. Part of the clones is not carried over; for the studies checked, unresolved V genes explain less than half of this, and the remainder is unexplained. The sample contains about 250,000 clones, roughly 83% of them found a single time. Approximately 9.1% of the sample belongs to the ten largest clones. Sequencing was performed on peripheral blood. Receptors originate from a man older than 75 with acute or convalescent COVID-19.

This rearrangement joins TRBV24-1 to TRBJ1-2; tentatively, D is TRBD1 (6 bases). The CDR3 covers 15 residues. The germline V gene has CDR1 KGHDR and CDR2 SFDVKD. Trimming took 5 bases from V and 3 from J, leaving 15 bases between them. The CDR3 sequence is CATSASGGQYYGYTF. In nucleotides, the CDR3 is TGTGCCACCAGTGCTTCGGGGGGGCAATACTATGGCTACACCTTC.

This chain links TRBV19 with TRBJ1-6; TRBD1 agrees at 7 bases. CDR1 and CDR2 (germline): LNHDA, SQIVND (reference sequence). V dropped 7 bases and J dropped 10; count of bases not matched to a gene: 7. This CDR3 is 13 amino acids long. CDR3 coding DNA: TGTGCCAGTAACGACAGGGTGGGCTCACCCCTCCACTTT. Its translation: CASNDRVGSPLHF.

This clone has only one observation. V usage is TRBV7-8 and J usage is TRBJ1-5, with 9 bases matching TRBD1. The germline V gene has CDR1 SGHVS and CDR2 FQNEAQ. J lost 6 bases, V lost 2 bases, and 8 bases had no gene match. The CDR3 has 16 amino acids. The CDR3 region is CASSLNNRGLVQPQHF. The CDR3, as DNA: TGTGCCAGCAGCTTAAATAACAGGGGGCTAGTTCAGCCCCAGCATTTT.

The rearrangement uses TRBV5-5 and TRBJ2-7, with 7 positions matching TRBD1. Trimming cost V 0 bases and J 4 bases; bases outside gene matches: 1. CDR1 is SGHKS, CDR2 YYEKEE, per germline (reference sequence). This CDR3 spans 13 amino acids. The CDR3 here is CASSLATGYEQYF. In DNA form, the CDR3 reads TGTGCCAGCAGCTTGGCGACAGGGTACGAGCAGTACTTC.

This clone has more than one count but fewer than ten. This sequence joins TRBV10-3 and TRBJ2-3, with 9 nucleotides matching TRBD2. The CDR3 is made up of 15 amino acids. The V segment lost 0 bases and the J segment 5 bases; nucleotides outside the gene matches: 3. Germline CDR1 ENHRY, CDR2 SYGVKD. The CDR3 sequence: CAISESTSGLDTQYF. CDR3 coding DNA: TGTGCCATCAGTGAGTCAACTAGCGGGTTAGATACGCAGTATTTT.

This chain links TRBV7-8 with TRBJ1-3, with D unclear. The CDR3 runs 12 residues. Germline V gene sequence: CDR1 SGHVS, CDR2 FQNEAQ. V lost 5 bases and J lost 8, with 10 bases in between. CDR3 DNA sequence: TGTGCCAGCAGCCCGCACGGAGACACCATATATTTT. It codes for CASSPHGDTIYF.

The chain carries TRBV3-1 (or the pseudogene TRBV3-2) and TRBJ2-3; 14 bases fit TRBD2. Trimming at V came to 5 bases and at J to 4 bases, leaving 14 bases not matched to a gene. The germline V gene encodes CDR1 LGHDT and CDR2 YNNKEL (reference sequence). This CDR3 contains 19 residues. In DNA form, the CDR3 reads TGTGCCAGCAGCGTCCGACTCTTGGGACTAGCGGGGGCGGCAGATACGCAGTATTTT. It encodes CASSVRLLGLAGAADTQYF.

The DNA of the CDR3 is TGTGCCAGCAGCCCTACACAGGGTGGCAATCAGCCCCAGCATTTT. It specifies CASSPTQGGNQPQHF. This sequence joins TRBV4-2 and TRBJ1-5, with a weak D call TRBD1 (6 bases). The ends were cut back, 4 bases at V and 2 bases at J, with 12 bases in the middle. Germline V gene lookup returns CDR1 LGHNA and CDR2 YNFKEQ. This CDR3 comprises 15 residues.